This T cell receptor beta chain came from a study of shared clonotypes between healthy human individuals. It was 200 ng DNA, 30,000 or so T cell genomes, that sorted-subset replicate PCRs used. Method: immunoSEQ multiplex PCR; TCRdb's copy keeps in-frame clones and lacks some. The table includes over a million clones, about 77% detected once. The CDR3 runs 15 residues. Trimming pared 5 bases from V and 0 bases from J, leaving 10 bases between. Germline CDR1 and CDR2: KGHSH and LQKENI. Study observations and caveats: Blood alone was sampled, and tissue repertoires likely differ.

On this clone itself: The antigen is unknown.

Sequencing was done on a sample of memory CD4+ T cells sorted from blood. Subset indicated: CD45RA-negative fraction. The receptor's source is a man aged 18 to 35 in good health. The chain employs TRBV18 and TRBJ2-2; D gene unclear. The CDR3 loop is CASSSSTSNTGELFF. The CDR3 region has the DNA TGTGCCAGCTCATCCTCCACCTCGAACACCGGGGAGCTGTTTTTT.